This T cell receptor beta chain emerged from a study of cytomegalovirus exposure and HLA in healthy donors. Remarks on this clone: Its antigen is unidentified.

Healthy individuals who donated bone marrow served as the donors. PCR was performed using 60 Vbeta and 13 Jbeta primers. The assay was immunoSEQ multiplex PCR, and TCRdb's table has in-frame clones only and misses some. The repertoire holds about 190,000 clones, with 60% to 85% as singletons. This CDR3 region has 13 residues. Trimming stripped 4 bases from V and 5 bases from J, with 9 bases between. Germline CDR1 LNHDA, CDR2 SQIVND (reference sequence). Regarding the study as a whole: Altogether, 150 to 200 TCR beta chains were recorded as cytomegalovirus-associated. In a later analysis, common viral pathogens appeared linked to several of the most significant clusters. Rarity marked most TCR sequences, yet some public TCRs occurred in many donors.

The source material was PBMCs. The sequence was collected from a woman between 40 and 55 years old in good health and CMV-seronegative. This chain links TRBV19 with TRBJ2-1, with TRBD1 as a possible D gene (6 bases). In nucleotides, the CDR3 is TGTGCCAGTAGTAGACAGGTTAACAATGAGCAGTTCTTC. It yields the protein CASSRQVNNEQFF.